Each of the 27 T cell receptor beta chains below was sequenced from the same sample in a study of T cell repertoires in cytomegalovirus infection. Each CDR3 protein gets one entry after TCRdb re-called the reads with MiXCR. The repertoire holds 550,000 to 700,000 distinct CDR3 sequences, with 40% as singletons. Their recognized antigens are unknown. The sequencing used cultured PBMCs, collected from culture after CMV antigen stimulation. All receptors come from a human donor in good health (CMV status not recorded). Some clones in this sample may be carry-over from other donors' samples.

The chain recombines TRBV7-1 with TRBJ2-5, with D perhaps given as TRBD1 or TRBD2 (6 bases each). TRBV7-1 is flagged as an ORF with uncertain function. V lost 5 bases to trimming and J lost 5 bases, with 15 bases between them. The CDR3 runs to 14 residues. CDR3 DNA: TGTGCCAGCAGCGAAAGAGGAGGGGGGGAGACCCAGTACTTC. Its protein product is CASSERGGGETQYF.

The table lists this clonotype with a few counts. This CDR3 reads CASSDWTGNTEAFF. For the CDR3, the DNA is TGTGCCAGCAGTGATTGGACAGGGAACACTGAAGCTTTCTTT. The V gene is TRBV25-1, the J gene TRBJ1-1; TRBD1 agrees at 7 bases. The CDR3 sequence is 14 residues long. Trimming at V came to 3 bases and at J to 1 base, leaving 2 bases not matched to a gene. The germline V gene has CDR1 MGHDK and CDR2 SYGVNS.

This clonotype was recorded at least ten times. This rearrangement joins TRBV7-2 to TRBJ2-2; 7 bases are shared with TRBD2. CDR3 length equals 15 residues. Germline V gene lookup returns CDR1 SGHTA and CDR2 FQGNSA. Germline trimming cut 4 bases from V and 1 base from J; bases unmatched to any gene: 3. CDR3 nucleotide sequence: TGTGCCAGCAGCTCATCTAGCGGGAACACCGGGGAGCTGTTTTTT. It encodes CASSSSSGNTGELFF.

A remark on this clonotype: At one end the junction does not follow the germline gene, possibly because of a read error. The rearrangement links TRBV4-1 to TRBJ2-1; TRBD2 matches 7 bases. This CDR3 has 14 residues. CDR1 and CDR2 (germline): MGHRA, YSYEKL. This CDR3 reads CASSPRAGDDEQFF. The CDR3 nucleotides are TGTGCCAGCAGCCCCCGCGCGGGGGATGATGAGCAGTTCTTC.

The rearrangement joins TRBV7-2 to TRBJ2-3, with D possibly matching TRBD2 (7 bases). The CDR3 has 19 residues. V gave up 2 bases and J gave up 5 bases, with 26 bases separating them. From germline, CDR1 is SGHTA and CDR2 FQGNSA. The CDR3 DNA reads as TGTGCCAGCAGCTTAACCCGTCCTGGGCGGGGGCCCCGGGGAGATACGCAGTATTTT. Its translation: CASSLTRPGRGPRGDTQYF. Using reference TRBV7-2 and TRBJ2-3 for the parts outside the CDR3, the full variable domain is GAGVSQSPSNKVTEKGKDVELRCDPISGHTALYWYRQSLGQGLEFLIYFQGNSAPDKSGLPSDRFSAERTGGSVSTLTIQRTQQEDSAVYLCASSLTRPGRGPRGDTQYFGPGTRLTVL.

This clonotype was counted a few times. The chain links TRBV7-6 to TRBJ1-1, with D tentatively TRBD1 (5 bases). CDR3 size: 16 residues. Germline CDR1 reads SGHVS; CDR2 reads FNYEAQ. The ends were cut back, 5 bases at V and 0 bases at J, with 16 bases in the middle. The CDR3 spells CASSPGLGLLNTEAFF. CDR3 nucleotides: TGTGCCAGCAGCCCAGGGTTGGGCCTACTGAACACTGAAGCTTTCTTT.

This clonotype was detected ten times or more. The chain carries TRBV7-8 and TRBJ2-2; 12 nucleotides align to TRBD2. The germline gives CDR1 SGHVS, CDR2 FQNEAQ. The length of the CDR3 is 18 residues. Trimming cost V 3 bases and J 1 base; bases outside gene matches: 6. The CDR3 loop is CASSLELAGGGNTGELFF. CDR3 DNA sequence: TGTGCCAGCAGCTTGGAACTAGCGGGAGGCGGGAACACCGGGGAGCTGTTTTTT. The complete variable domain, with remaining parts taken from reference TRBV7-8 and TRBJ2-2, reads GAGVSQSPRYKVAKRGQDVALRCDPISGHVSLFWYQQALGQGPEFLTYFQNEAQLDKSGLPSDRFFAERPEGSVSTLKIQRTQQEDSAVYLCASSLELAGGGNTGELFFGEGSRLTVL.

The chain recombines TRBV6-6 with TRBJ1-1, with TRBD1 identical over 7 bases. V shed 6 bases, J shed 4 bases, and the junction held 2 bases outside the gene matches. CDR3 length equals 12 residues. Per germline, CDR1 MNHNY and CDR2 SVGAGI (reference sequence). Here the CDR3 reads CASRRDSTEAFF. The CDR3 DNA follows: TGTGCCAGCAGGAGGGACAGCACTGAAGCTTTCTTT.

This clonotype was recorded only once. The chain couples TRBV6-5 to TRBJ2-3; D is undetermined. The germline gives CDR1 MNHEY, CDR2 SVGAGI. Between the trimmed V and J ends, which lost 5 bases and 0 bases, there was a span of 12 bases. The CDR3 length is 15 residues. The DNA of the CDR3 is TGTGCCAGCAGTGAACGGCCAGCTAGCACAGATACGCAGTATTTT. The encoded protein is CASSERPASTDTQYF.

This chain links TRBV6-1 with TRBJ2-3; the D is unclear. Germline V gives CDR1 MNHNS, CDR2 SASEGT. V lost 1 base to trimming and J lost 5 bases, with 10 bases between them. The CDR3 covers 14 residues. Here the CDR3 DNA reads TGTGCCAGCAGTGAAGAGCACGCCGAAGATACGCAGTATTTT. Encoded protein: CASSEEHAEDTQYF.

Regarding this clonotype: This may arise from a read error, as a much more abundant clone is one base away. The chain is built from TRBV7-2 and TRBJ2-3, with a possible D match to TRBD1 (6 bases). The CDR3 runs 14 residues. Per germline, CDR1 SGHTA and CDR2 FQGNSA. The CDR3 loop reads CASSPDRSTDKQYF. The CDR3 DNA sequence: TGTGCCAGCAGCCCCGACAGGAGCACAGATAAGCAGTATTTT.

This clonotype was detected a few times. DNA for the CDR3: TGCGCCAGCAGCTTGATAGGGGGCAACCAAGAGACCCAGTACTTC. This encodes CASSLIGGNQETQYF. The chain employs TRBV5-1 and TRBJ2-5; 7 nucleotides line up with TRBD1. CDR1 SGHRS and CDR2 YFSETQ come from the germline V gene. This CDR3 comprises 15 residues. The junction had 3 bases not matched to a gene; V was cut back by 1 base and J by 0 bases.

This clonotype has just a few counts. V gene TRBV7-2 combines with J gene TRBJ1-2; D possibly corresponds to TRBD1 (5 bases). The germline CDR1 and CDR2 sequences are SGHTA and FQGNSA. V gave up 8 bases and J gave up 0 bases, with 13 bases separating them. The CDR3 totals 14 residues. CDR3: CASGMGGANYGYTF. CDR3 DNA: TGTGCCAGCGGAATGGGGGGAGCTAACTATGGCTACACCTTC.

This chain joins TRBV2 and TRBJ2-1; 7 bases align to TRBD2. Per the germline V gene, CDR1 is SNHLY and CDR2 is FYNNEI. With V trimmed by 9 bases and J by 0 bases, 5 bases remained unmatched. The CDR3 spans 14 residues. CDR3 nucleotides: TGTGCCAGTAATAGCGGGTCCTCCTACAATGAGCAGTTCTTC. Translated, it gives CASNSGSSYNEQFF.

This clonotype has ten or more counts. V gene TRBV4-3 combines with J gene TRBJ2-7; D may match TRBD1 or TRBD2 (5 bases each). V lost 1 base, J lost 4 bases, and 11 bases lay in between. Germline V lookup: CDR1 LGHNA, CDR2 YSLEER. CDR3 size: 14 residues. CDR3: CASSQGEGRYEQYF. The CDR3 DNA reads TGCGCCAGCAGCCAAGGTGAGGGGAGATACGAGCAGTACTTC.

This clonotype has ten or more counts. CDR3 sequence (DNA): TGTGCCAGCAGCTGGGGGTCCAGATACGAGCAGTACTTC. Protein sequence: CASSWGSRYEQYF. The gene calls are TRBV7-2 and TRBJ2-7, with D perhaps given as TRBD1 or TRBD2 (5 bases each). This CDR3 comprises 13 residues. CDR1 and CDR2 from the germline V gene are SGHTA and FQGNSA. V shed 4 bases and J shed 4 bases, with 11 bases lying between them. Looking up the rest from reference TRBV7-2 and TRBJ2-7 gives the full variable domain: GAGVSQSPSNKVTEKGKDVELRCDPISGHTALYWYRQSLGQGLEFLIYFQGNSAPDKSGLPSDRFSAERTGGSVSTLTIQRTQQEDSAVYLCASSWGSRYEQYFGPGTRLTVT.

The V gene is TRBV20-1, the J gene TRBJ2-3; 7 positions agree with TRBD2. Per germline, CDR1 DFQATT and CDR2 SNEGSKA (reference sequence). The CDR3 consists of 13 residues. The CDR3, as DNA: TGCAGCGCGCATAGCGGGCTGACAGATACGCAGTATTTT. Amino acid sequence: CSAHSGLTDTQYF.

This clonotype was seen a handful of times. The chain employs TRBV7-9 and TRBJ2-7; maybe TRBD2 (6 bases). CDR3 length: 14 residues. The germline gives CDR1 SEHNR, CDR2 FQNEAQ (reference sequence). V lost 3 bases and J lost 3, with 12 bases in between. CDR3 sequence (DNA): TGTGCCAGCAGCTTGGCGGGGATCGACTACGAGCAGTACTTC. This sequence encodes CASSLAGIDYEQYF.

This clonotype appeared a few times. This sequence joins TRBV7-8 and TRBJ1-5; D unclear. The CDR3 is 15 residues long. V was shortened by 1 base and J by 9 bases, with 16 bases between the two germline ends. Germline V gene data show CDR1 as SGHVS and CDR2 as FQNEAQ. As DNA, the CDR3 is TGTGCCAGCAGCTTAGGACGGGTCAGTCCCGGGCCCCAGCATTTT. As protein: CASSLGRVSPGPQHF.

The chain recombines TRBV6-5 with TRBJ2-6; 7 bases are shared with TRBD1. The ends lost 5 bases at V and 1 base at J; junction bases unmatched: 8. Germline lookup yields CDR1 MNHEY and CDR2 SVGAGI. CDR3 length: 17 residues. The CDR3 DNA reads as TGTGCCAGCAGTACGACAGGGTTGGTTTCTGGGGCCAACGTCCTGACTTTC. Translated: CASSTTGLVSGANVLTF.

Only a few counts were recorded for this clonotype. This chain connects TRBV4-1 to TRBJ1-3; 7 nucleotides agree with TRBD1. V dropped 5 bases and J dropped 1; count of bases not matched to a gene: 5. Germline V gene data show CDR1 as MGHRA and CDR2 as YSYEKL. The CDR3 extends over 15 amino acids. The CDR3 reads CASSRQGRSGNTIYF. CDR3 DNA sequence: TGCGCCAGCAGCAGACAGGGAAGATCTGGAAACACCATATATTTT.

This clonotype was seen a handful of times. The chain combines TRBV19 with TRBJ1-1; TRBD1 might be the D (6 bases). The CDR3 extends over 15 amino acids. Germline lookup yields CDR1 LNHDA and CDR2 SQIVND (reference sequence). The V and J ends lost 7 bases and 5 bases respectively, with 20 bases between them. CDR3 coding DNA: TGTGCCAGTAATTCCCAGGGGAGCCGCGCTACTGAAGCTTTCTTT. It yields the protein CASNSQGSRATEAFF.

V is TRBV7-2 and J is TRBJ1-6; tentative D call: TRBD1 (5 bases). Trimming took off 3 bases at V and 9 bases at J, with 9 bases between the two ends. CDR3 length: 13 residues. The germline CDR1 and CDR2 sequences are SGHTA and FQGNSA. This CDR3 reads CASSFPGASPLHF. Here the CDR3 DNA reads TGTGCCAGCAGCTTCCCCGGGGCTTCACCCCTCCACTTT.

Notes on this clonotype: The germline gene is not matched at one end of the junction; a read error may be the cause. This rearrangement joins TRBV4-1 to TRBJ2-4; D might be TRBD1 or TRBD2, each matching 6 bases. Germline V lookup: CDR1 MGHRA, CDR2 YSYEKL. The CDR3 covers 15 residues. CDR3 sequence reads: CASSQDGGQVGIQYF. The CDR3 DNA reads TGTGCCAGCAGCCAAGATGGGGGGCAAGTCGGCATTCAGTACTTC.

This clonotype was counted a few times. CDR3 sequence (DNA): TGTGCCAGCAGTTTAGGGGGCCGGGGCAATCAGCCCCAGCATTTT. Its protein is CASSLGGRGNQPQHF. The chain carries TRBV12-3 or TRBV12-4 and TRBJ1-5; D is perhaps TRBD1 (5 bases). Trimming took off 1 base at V and 2 bases at J, with 9 bases between the two ends. This CDR3 has 15 residues.

This clonotype was recorded a few times. This chain joins TRBV5-4 and TRBJ1-2; D ambiguous. CDR1 and CDR2 from the germline V gene are SGHNT and YYREEE (reference sequence). The ends were cut back, 4 bases at V and 6 bases at J, with 16 bases in the middle. This CDR3 contains 14 residues. CDR3 residues: CASSRRGNRDGYTF. The CDR3 DNA reads as TGTGCCAGCAGCAGACGAGGGAACCGGGATGGCTACACCTTC.

The chain links TRBV7-2 to TRBJ1-5; weak D call: TRBD1 (5 bases). The CDR3 totals 18 residues. V lost 6 bases and J lost 0, with 21 bases in between. Germline CDR1 and CDR2: SGHTA and FQGNSA. The CDR3: CASRFPPPGLDSNQPQHF. The DNA of the CDR3 is TGTGCCAGCAGGTTCCCCCCCCCGGGACTGGATAGCAATCAGCCCCAGCATTTT.